The clone carrying this T cell receptor beta chain was detected many times. Genomic DNA, serving as template, underwent TCR beta VDJ and CDR3 profiling. From the reads, TCRdb called clonotypes with MiXCR, one entry per CDR3 protein. This table has 100,000 to 150,000 distinct CDR3 sequences, about 46% appearing once. This entry is derived from a study of CD8+CD57+ T cells in acquired aplastic anemia. Looked up from germline, CDR1 is LGHDT and CDR2 is YNNKEL (reference sequence). The V segment lost 4 bases and the J segment 4 bases; nucleotides outside the gene matches: 5. This CDR3 comprises 14 residues.

The rearrangement uses TRBV3-1 and TRBJ2-3; 7 nucleotides align to TRBD2. The sequence was obtained from a human donor in good health, serving as a control. The sequenced sample was sorted CD4+, CD8+, or CD8+CD57+ T cells (not recorded which) from PBMCs. The CDR3 reads CASSPNRGADTQYF. In DNA, the CDR3 is TGTGCCAGCAGCCCGAACCGGGGGGCAGATACGCAGTATTTT.